The text below deals with one T cell receptor beta chain. Its antigen is not yet known. No much larger clone exists at a distance of one base, and base qualities are not known. Collaborating institutions collected whole blood in K2EDTA tubes following their own protocols. For TCRbeta analysis, collaborator samples were shipped as frozen whole blood, as isolated PBMCs, or as DNA extracted from either sample type. Trimming takes 7 bases from V and 2 bases from J, and the germline ends sit 12 bases apart. The cysteine opens and the phenylalanine closes a CDR3 of 13 amino acids. Kept here is only the CDR3 DNA, which spans 39 bases and is read in frame from base 1. These data come from a study of blood T cell repertoires in COVID-19 (dated by TCRdb to about 2020). Regarding the research as a whole: The collaborator samples originated in the United States, Italy and Spain and spanned the acute and convalescent phases of COVID-19. The prospective study material was composed of cDNA or gDNA derived from T cells, B-cell-depleted T cells, or PBMCs. Deeply sampled blood TCRbeta repertoires from subjects exposed to, actively infected with, or recovered from COVID-19 were included in the dataset. The repertoires were released in a freely available public database intended as a resource for research on the immune response to SARS-CoV-2. Samples were obtained from the ongoing ImmuneRACE study (first 160 participants) and from approximately 1,200 subjects provided by 6 global collaborators. Nearly every sample came with metadata listing a de-identified subject ID, COVID-19 status, age in years and sex. Where available, HLA class I and class II types were obtained from metadata supplied by the sample provider rather than from assay-based typing. What the authors observed across the whole study: Clinical and demographic metadata were provided uncurated, with the amount varying by source and participant.

TCRbeta CDR3 regions were amplified from genomic DNA by means of the immunoSEQ Assay, a bias-controlled multiplex PCR. The original methods were these. The number of nucleated cells in each sample was estimated by amplification of reference gene primers within the assay. Sequence reads were collapsed and filtered to measure the absolute abundance of every unique TCRbeta CDR3 rearrangement. For each sample, productive Simpson clonality was calculated as the square root of Simpson's diversity index across productive rearrangements. What TCRdb holds here is the immuneACCESS table cut down to in-frame rearrangements. Part of the clones is not present; checked against another copy, under half of the missing clones reflect an unresolved V gene, and the others are unexplained. That table furnishes V, J and clone size, whereas the DNA furnished D and trimming. The sample table contains 84,000 or so clones; only one count was recorded for around three quarters of them. The top ten clonotypes cover less than 20% of the sample.

Sequencing used peripheral blood. The clonotype comes from an elderly woman with acute or convalescent COVID-19. The rearrangement joined TRBV12-3 or TRBV12-4 to TRBJ2-7; TRBD2 could be the D gene, as 5 bases match. The DNA reads TGTGCCAGCAAAACGACGGGAACCTACGAGCAGTACTTC. It encodes CASKTTGTYEQYF.